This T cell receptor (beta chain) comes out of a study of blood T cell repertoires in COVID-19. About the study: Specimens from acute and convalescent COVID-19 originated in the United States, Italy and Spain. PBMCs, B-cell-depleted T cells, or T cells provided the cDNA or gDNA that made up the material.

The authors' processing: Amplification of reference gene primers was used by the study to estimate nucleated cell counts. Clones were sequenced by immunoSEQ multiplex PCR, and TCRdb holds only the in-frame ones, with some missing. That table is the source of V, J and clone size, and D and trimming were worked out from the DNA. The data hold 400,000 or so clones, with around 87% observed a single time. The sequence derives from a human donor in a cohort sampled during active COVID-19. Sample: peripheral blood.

This chain's CDR3 is CASSPPGRTEAFF. In DNA form, the CDR3 reads TGTGCCAGCAGCCCCCCGGGGAGGACTGAAGCTTTCTTT. The genes are TRBV7-9 and TRBJ1-1; D gene ambiguous. The ends were cut back, 5 bases at V and 5 bases at J, with 12 bases in the middle. The CDR3 contains 13 residues. Germline V gene data show CDR1 as SEHNR and CDR2 as FQNEAQ (reference sequence).